These T cell receptor beta chains were read from a single sample in a study of naive and memory T cell subsets. Each CDR3 protein is one row after TCRdb ran MiXCR on the UMI-ligation and nested PCR reads. The sample holds around 140,000 distinct CDR3 sequences; approximately 24% are singletons and the top ten take around 0.097%. The sample consisted of naive CD4+ T cells from blood. The source is a human donor in good health. Each CDR3 is given with its conserved first and last residue. The D gene is left open where the match is weak. Clone size appears in some rows only: once, few, many, or a class for an expanded clone.

clone_size | j_call | d_call | v_call | cdr3_aa | cdr3_nt
- | TRBJ1-5 | TRBD1 | TRBV10-3 | CAISETTGGLNQPQHF | TGTGCCATCAGTGAGACGACAGGGGGCCTTAATCAGCCCCAGCATTTT
- | TRBJ2-7 | TRBD1 | TRBV7-6 | CASSLRTGDEQYF | TGTGCCAGCAGCTTAAGGACAGGGGACGAGCAGTACTTC
- | TRBJ2-2 | TRBD1 | TRBV11-2 | CASSQRQGRNTGELFF | TGTGCCAGCAGCCAACGACAGGGAAGGAACACCGGGGAGCTGTTTTTT
- | TRBJ2-3 | TRBD1 | TRBV20-1 | CSAFDRGQITDTQYF | TGCAGTGCCTTTGACAGGGGGCAGATCACAGATACGCAGTATTTT
- | TRBJ2-7 | TRBD2 | TRBV4-1 | CASSRSGTSGPTSYEQYF | TGCGCCAGCAGCCGTTCCGGGACTAGCGGGCCCACGTCCTACGAGCAGTACTTC
- | TRBJ2-7 | TRBD1 | TRBV25-1 | CASSRGGVSYEQYF | TGTGCCAGCAGCCGAGGGGGCGTCTCCTACGAGCAGTACTTC
- | TRBJ1-1 | - | TRBV4-1 | CAGSQYRELKKTEAFF | TGCGCCGGCAGCCAGTACCGGGAGCTAAAAAAGACAGAAGCTTTCTTT
few | TRBJ2-3 | - | TRBV20-1 | CSARGGVPDTQYF | TGCAGTGCCAGGGGAGGAGTACCAGATACGCAGTATTTT
- | TRBJ2-7 | TRBD1 | TRBV3-1 | CASSQTGTGVEQYF | TGTGCCAGCAGCCAAACCGGGACAGGGGTCGAGCAGTACTTC
few | TRBJ2-3 | - | TRBV23-1 | CASRPLEKRTDTQYF | TGCGCCAGCAGGCCCCTTGAGAAACGGACAGATACGCAGTATTTT
once | TRBJ1-1 | - | TRBV29-1 | CSVGRLMNTEAFF | TGCAGCGTTGGCAGGCTCATGAACACTGAAGCTTTCTTT
- | TRBJ1-1 | TRBD1 | TRBV6-5 | CASSGRTGGGTEAFF | TGTGCCAGCAGTGGACGGACAGGGGGTGGCACTGAAGCTTTCTTT
- | TRBJ2-1 | - | TRBV6-1 | CASSGVGAGEQFF | TGTGCCAGCAGTGGGGTGGGGGCAGGTGAGCAGTTCTTC
many | TRBJ2-2 | - | TRBV7-9 | CASSLVTATGELFF | TGTGCCAGCAGCCTCGTGACAGCCACCGGGGAGCTGTTTTTT
many | TRBJ2-5 | - | TRBV6-6 | CASSYETQYF | TGTGCCAGCAGTTACGAGACCCAGTACTTC
few | TRBJ2-3 | TRBD2 | TRBV5-8 | CASSLPGTSASRADTQYF | TGTGCCAGCAGCTTGCCAGGGACTAGCGCCTCACGGGCAGATACGCAGTATTTT
- | TRBJ2-1 | TRBD1 | TRBV29-1 | CSADPGQVHNEQFF | TGCTCTGCGGATCCGGGACAGGTCCATAATGAGCAGTTCTTC
few | TRBJ1-3 | - | TRBV6-1 | CASNQGSGNTIYF | TGTGCCAGCAACCAGGGGAGTGGAAACACCATATATTTT
- | TRBJ2-5 | - | TRBV29-1 | CSVAPTQETQYF | TGCAGCGTCGCCCCCACACAAGAGACCCAGTACTTC
few | TRBJ1-5 | - | TRBV6-1 | CASRGPGGDTQPQHF | TGTGCCAGCAGGGGTCCAGGAGGGGACACTCAGCCCCAGCATTTT
- | TRBJ2-7 | - | TRBV2 | CASSAEGYEQYF | TGTGCCAGCAGTGCGGAGGGCTACGAGCAGTACTTC
- | TRBJ1-1 | - | TRBV18 | CASSPNAGQMNTEAFF | TGTGCCAGCTCACCGAACGCGGGACAAATGAACACTGAAGCTTTCTTT
few | TRBJ2-2 | TRBD1 | TRBV18 | CASSPRTGGTGELFF | TGTGCCAGCTCACCACGGACAGGGGGCACCGGGGAGCTGTTTTTT
few | TRBJ2-4 | - | TRBV30 | CAWSVVRDTTIRIAKNIQYF | TGTGCCTGGAGTGTCGTGCGGGACACGACGATTAGAATAGCCAAAAACATTCAGTACTTC
few | TRBJ2-7 | - | TRBV19 | CASSSLRGGEQYF | TGTGCCAGTAGTAGTCTCAGGGGAGGCGAGCAGTACTTC
- | TRBJ1-6 | - | TRBV29-1 | CSVQASSSAPLHF | TGCAGCGTTCAGGCGTCCTCCTCGGCACCCCTCCACTTT
- | TRBJ2-1 | - | TRBV28 | CASSLFPAGSSYNEQFF | TGTGCCAGCAGTTTATTCCCAGCGGGTAGCTCCTACAATGAGCAGTTCTTC
many | TRBJ1-1 | - | TRBV29-1 | CSGEPSGHTEAFF | TGCAGCGGTGAACCCTCAGGACACACTGAAGCTTTCTTT
- | TRBJ2-3 | TRBD2 | TRBV15 | CATSRDSPSGRGETDTQYF | TGTGCCACCAGCAGAGATTCCCCTAGCGGGAGGGGTGAGACTGATACGCAGTATTTT
many | TRBJ2-3 | - | TRBV29-1 | CSVVVGPSTDTQYF | TGCAGCGTTGTGGTGGGACCCAGCACAGATACGCAGTATTTT
- | TRBJ1-4 | TRBD1 | TRBV28 | CASSTRTGGGEKLFF | TGTGCCAGCAGTACTAGGACAGGGGGCGGTGAAAAACTGTTTTTT
- | TRBJ1-5 | - | TRBV4-1 | CASSQDRDGWWPQHF | TGCGCCAGCAGCCAAGATAGGGACGGCTGGTGGCCCCAGCATTTT
- | TRBJ1-2 | - | TRBV12-3/TRBV12-4 | CASSLAPILRGETDGYTF | TGTGCCAGCAGTTTAGCACCTATTCTTCGAGGGGAAACGGATGGCTACACCTTC
few | TRBJ2-7 | - | TRBV15 | CATSRVGTEQYF | TGTGCCACCAGCAGAGTGGGGACCGAGCAGTACTTC
many | TRBJ2-4 | - | TRBV29-1 | CSVGWQGKNIQYF | TGCAGCGTAGGCTGGCAGGGGAAAAACATTCAGTACTTC
few | TRBJ2-7 | TRBD2 | TRBV27 | CASSGHGGDLYEQYF | TGTGCCAGCAGTGGCCACGGGGGGGACCTTTACGAGCAGTACTTC
few | TRBJ2-2 | TRBD2 | TRBV29-1 | CSVGLAAPNTGELFF | TGCAGCGTCGGGCTAGCGGCCCCGAACACCGGGGAGCTGTTTTTT
- | TRBJ1-3 | - | TRBV6-5 | CASTPHNSGNTIYF | TGTGCCAGCACACCACACAACTCTGGAAACACCATATATTTT
once | TRBJ1-1 | - | TRBV10-2 | CASTDTNTEAFF | TGCGCCAGCACAGACACGAACACTGAAGCTTTCTTT
few | TRBJ2-7 | - | TRBV5-1 | CASSLVAGAYEQYF | TGCGCCAGCAGCTTGGTGGCGGGTGCCTACGAGCAGTACTTC